These T cell receptor beta chains were read from a single sample in a study of blood T cell repertoires in COVID-19. TCRdb's table, derived via immunoSEQ multiplex PCR, lists solely in-frame clones and lacks some. The top ten clones hold around two fifths of a sample with about 49,000 clones, approximately 80% of them seen once. Input material: peripheral blood. The receptors here all came from a man between 65 and 79 years old with active or convalescent COVID-19. CDR3s include the opening cysteine and the closing phenylalanine or tryptophan. The D gene is left open where the match is weak. Rows give clone size only sometimes, using once, few, many, or a class for an expanded clone.

DNA: TGTGCCAGCAGCTTTTCAGGACAGAACACTGAAGCTTTCTTT
CDR3: CASSFSGQNTEAFF
size: NA
length: 14
D: NA
J: TRBJ1-1
V: TRBV5-4

DNA: TGTGCCAGTAGTATCCAGGTTCTGGGTGGGGCCAACGTCCTGACTTTC
CDR3: CASSIQVLGGANVLTF
size: NA
length: 16
D: NA
J: TRBJ2-6
V: TRBV19

DNA: TGTGCCAGCAGCCTGCGTGGAGGGACGAATAATTCACCCCTCCACTTT
CDR3: CASSLRGGTNNSPLHF
size: NA
length: 16
D: NA
J: TRBJ1-6
V: TRBV5-4

DNA: TGTGCCAGTAGTGCCCTGAGTAATGAAAAACTGTTTTTT
CDR3: CASSALSNEKLFF
size: NA
length: 13
D: NA
J: TRBJ1-4
V: TRBV19

DNA: TGCGCCAGCACCTTGATGCCCGGGACAGGGGATGTAGGCTACACCTTC
CDR3: CASTLMPGTGDVGYTF
size: NA
length: 16
D: TRBD1
J: TRBJ1-2
V: TRBV5-1

DNA: TGTGCCAGCAGCTTAGCCGACGGGTCGGGTCAGCCCCAGCATTTT
CDR3: CASSLADGSGQPQHF
size: few
length: 15
D: NA
J: TRBJ1-5
V: TRBV7-2

DNA: TGCAGCGCTGGACAGAACACTGAAGCTTTCTTT
CDR3: CSAGQNTEAFF
size: NA
length: 11
D: NA
J: TRBJ1-1
V: TRBV29-1

DNA: TGCAGCGTTCGAGGACAGGGAGGATCACCCCTCCACTTT
CDR3: CSVRGQGGSPLHF
size: once
length: 13
D: TRBD1
J: TRBJ1-6
V: TRBV29-1

DNA: TGTGCCAGCAGTTACTCCAGGACTAGCGGGAGGACTGGGGCCAACGTCCTGACTTTC
CDR3: CASSYSRTSGRTGANVLTF
size: NA
length: 19
D: TRBD2
J: TRBJ2-6
V: TRBV6-2/TRBV6-3

DNA: TGTGCCTGGAGTAGGGACAGGTATGCCTACACCTTC
CDR3: CAWSRDRYAYTF
size: NA
length: 12
D: TRBD1
J: TRBJ1-2
V: TRBV30

DNA: TGTGCCAGCAGCGTACGAGGGCAAGAGACCCAGTACTTC
CDR3: CASSVRGQETQYF
size: NA
length: 13
D: NA
J: TRBJ2-5
V: TRBV9

DNA: TGTGCCAGCAGAATGAGACAGGGAAAAGAGACCCAGTACTTC
CDR3: CASRMRQGKETQYF
size: NA
length: 14
D: TRBD1
J: TRBJ2-5
V: TRBV27

DNA: TGTGCCAGCAGTTACGAGGATGGCTATGGCTACACCTTC
CDR3: CASSYEDGYGYTF
size: NA
length: 13
D: NA
J: TRBJ1-2
V: TRBV6-2/TRBV6-3

DNA: TGTGCCAGCAGCTTAACCGCAGCGAGCAATCAGCCCCAGCATTTT
CDR3: CASSLTAASNQPQHF
size: once
length: 15
D: NA
J: TRBJ1-5
V: TRBV5-6

DNA: TGTGCCAGCAGCTTACGGACAGCCCTTGGGGAGCAGTACTTC
CDR3: CASSLRTALGEQYF
size: NA
length: 14
D: NA
J: TRBJ2-7
V: TRBV7-2

DNA: TGTGCCAGCAGCTTGACAGGGGATGGGGATACGCAGTATTTT
CDR3: CASSLTGDGDTQYF
size: NA
length: 14
D: TRBD1
J: TRBJ2-3
V: TRBV7-2

DNA: TGTGCCAGCAGACGGACAGGGAGCACCGGGGAGCTGTTTTTT
CDR3: CASRRTGSTGELFF
size: NA
length: 14
D: TRBD1
J: TRBJ2-2
V: TRBV2

DNA: TGTGCCAGCTCACCACCGAAAGGGGCTGGATCACCCCTCCACTTT
CDR3: CASSPPKGAGSPLHF
size: NA
length: 15
D: NA
J: TRBJ1-6
V: TRBV18

DNA: TGTGCCAGCAGGAGCGGCTCTAACACCGAGCAGTACTTC
CDR3: CASRSGSNTEQYF
size: NA
length: 13
D: NA
J: TRBJ2-7
V: TRBV2

DNA: TGTGCCAGCAGTTACCCCCAGGGGACCACTGAAGCTTTCTTT
CDR3: CASSYPQGTTEAFF
size: NA
length: 14
D: NA
J: TRBJ1-1
V: TRBV6-6

DNA: TGTGCCAGCAGCTTATTCCGGGACAGTTATGAAGCTTTCTTT
CDR3: CASSLFRDSYEAFF
size: NA
length: 14
D: TRBD1
J: TRBJ1-1
V: TRBV7-2

DNA: TGTGCCAGCAGTTTAGCGTGGGGGGAGCCCCAGCATTTT
CDR3: CASSLAWGEPQHF
size: NA
length: 13
D: NA
J: TRBJ1-5
V: TRBV12-3/TRBV12-4

DNA: TGTGCCAGCAGCATCAGGGCCCTCAGGGCGAACACTGAAGCTTTCTTT
CDR3: CASSIRALRANTEAFF
size: NA
length: 16
D: NA
J: TRBJ1-1
V: TRBV11-2

DNA: TGTGCCACCAGTCTGGTAGCGGGGGAGCAGTTCTTC
CDR3: CATSLVAGEQFF
size: NA
length: 12
D: TRBD2
J: TRBJ2-1
V: TRBV24-1

DNA: TGTGCCAGTACCATGACAGGGAGCTATGGCTACACCTTC
CDR3: CASTMTGSYGYTF
size: NA
length: 13
D: TRBD1
J: TRBJ1-2
V: TRBV27

DNA: TGTGCCAGCTCAGTACAGGGAAACGAGCAGTACTTC
CDR3: CASSVQGNEQYF
size: few
length: 12
D: NA
J: TRBJ2-7
V: TRBV18

DNA: TGCGCCAGCAGCCAACCGACAGGTCGAAACGCTGAAGCTTTCTTT
CDR3: CASSQPTGRNAEAFF
size: NA
length: 15
D: NA
J: TRBJ1-1
V: TRBV4-1

DNA: TGTGCCAGCAGTTTATCGTCCGGGGGGGCCTTCACAGATACGCAGTATTTT
CDR3: CASSLSSGGAFTDTQYF
size: NA
length: 17
D: TRBD2
J: TRBJ2-3
V: TRBV27

DNA: TGTGCCAGCATTGCGGGAGATCGCACAGATACGCAGTATTTT
CDR3: CASIAGDRTDTQYF
size: NA
length: 14
D: TRBD2
J: TRBJ2-3
V: TRBV6-5

DNA: TGTGCCAGCAGCTTGCAGGGTCACACCGGGGAGCTGTTTTTT
CDR3: CASSLQGHTGELFF
size: NA
length: 14
D: NA
J: TRBJ2-2
V: TRBV7-2

DNA: TGCGCCAGCAGCTTGGGAGACTACGAGCAGTACTTC
CDR3: CASSLGDYEQYF
size: NA
length: 12
D: NA
J: TRBJ2-7
V: TRBV5-1

DNA: TGTGCCAGCAGCTTACCCCCTAACAATGAGCAGTTCTTC
CDR3: CASSLPPNNEQFF
size: medium-sized
length: 13
D: NA
J: TRBJ2-1
V: TRBV7-6

DNA: TGTGCCAGCAGTTTAAAGACAGGGGCGCAGGGCTACACCTTC
CDR3: CASSLKTGAQGYTF
size: NA
length: 14
D: TRBD1
J: TRBJ1-2
V: TRBV27

DNA: TGTGCCAGCACCGGTCACACAGATACGCAGTATTTT
CDR3: CASTGHTDTQYF
size: NA
length: 12
D: NA
J: TRBJ2-3
V: TRBV6-5

DNA: TGTGCCAGCAGCTTAGGCGGGAGCAAAGGCACCGGGGAGCTGTTTTTT
CDR3: CASSLGGSKGTGELFF
size: NA
length: 16
D: TRBD2
J: TRBJ2-2
V: TRBV11-3

DNA: TGTGCCACCAGTGATTTGAGTAGCGAGAACACCGGGGAGCTGTTTTTT
CDR3: CATSDLSSENTGELFF
size: few
length: 16
D: NA
J: TRBJ2-2
V: TRBV24-1

DNA: TGCGCCAGCAGTCCGTCCCAGGGAGCGGGCATAACTGAAGCTTTCTTT
CDR3: CASSPSQGAGITEAFF
size: NA
length: 16
D: NA
J: TRBJ1-1
V: TRBV5-1

DNA: TGTGCCAGCTCACCCGGGACACTATCCGGCGAGCAGTACTTC
CDR3: CASSPGTLSGEQYF
size: once
length: 14
D: NA
J: TRBJ2-7
V: TRBV18

DNA: TGTGCCAGCAGCCCCGGCCAGGGGGCGCATGAAAACATTCAGTACTTC
CDR3: CASSPGQGAHENIQYF
size: NA
length: 16
D: TRBD1
J: TRBJ2-4
V: TRBV7-2

DNA: TGTGCCAGCAGTTTGAGCGGGAGGATCTACGAGCAGTACTTC
CDR3: CASSLSGRIYEQYF
size: NA
length: 14
D: TRBD2
J: TRBJ2-7
V: TRBV28

DNA: TGTGCCAGCAGCTCCCGACTAGCGGGGGGGCAAAACATTCAGTACTTC
CDR3: CASSSRLAGGQNIQYF
size: NA
length: 16
D: TRBD2
J: TRBJ2-4
V: TRBV5-4

DNA: TGTGCCTGGAGTGTAGGGGCAGGGAATCAGCCCCAGCATTTT
CDR3: CAWSVGAGNQPQHF
size: many
length: 14
D: NA
J: TRBJ1-5
V: TRBV30

DNA: TGTGCCAGCAGCTTCAACACCGGGACAGGAGGGGCCAACGTCCTGACTTTC
CDR3: CASSFNTGTGGANVLTF
size: NA
length: 17
D: TRBD1
J: TRBJ2-6
V: TRBV11-3

DNA: TGTGCCAGCAGTTACGGGGGGAGCAATCAGCCCCAGCATTTT
CDR3: CASSYGGSNQPQHF
size: NA
length: 14
D: NA
J: TRBJ1-5
V: TRBV6-2/TRBV6-3

DNA: TGCAGTGCTAGTACTACGGGGGGGGCTGTCTCTGGAAACACCATATATTTT
CDR3: CSASTTGGAVSGNTIYF
size: once
length: 17
D: NA
J: TRBJ1-3
V: TRBV20-1

DNA: TGTGCCAGCAGTGTTGACAGGAACTACGAGCAGTACTTC
CDR3: CASSVDRNYEQYF
size: once
length: 13
D: NA
J: TRBJ2-7
V: TRBV27

DNA: TGTGCCAGCAGTGCCCAAGGGGCGGGGGAAAATGAGCAGTTCTTC
CDR3: CASSAQGAGENEQFF
size: few
length: 15
D: TRBD2
J: TRBJ2-1
V: TRBV25-1

DNA: TGTGCCAGCAGCCACAAGCGGAGACTTGGGAATGAGCAGTTCTTC
CDR3: CASSHKRRLGNEQFF
size: NA
length: 15
D: NA
J: TRBJ2-1
V: TRBV7-9

DNA: TGTGCCAGCAGCCCCGACAGTTATACTGAAGCTTTCTTT
CDR3: CASSPDSYTEAFF
size: NA
length: 13
D: NA
J: TRBJ1-1
V: TRBV7-2

DNA: TGTGCCAGCAGCTTACCCGGCAGGGACAGGAGATACGAGCAGTACTTC
CDR3: CASSLPGRDRRYEQYF
size: NA
length: 16
D: TRBD1
J: TRBJ2-7
V: TRBV7-8

DNA: TGTGCCTGGACCCATGCAGGGGGCGGCTACGAGCAGTACTTC
CDR3: CAWTHAGGGYEQYF
size: NA
length: 14
D: TRBD1
J: TRBJ2-7
V: TRBV30

DNA: TGTGCCACCAGTGATTTGCCGGCTAGCGGGAGTACTAACGAGCAGTACTTC
CDR3: CATSDLPASGSTNEQYF
size: few
length: 17
D: TRBD2
J: TRBJ2-7
V: TRBV24-1

DNA: TGTGCCAGCAGTTACTCTCCCCATACTAATCAGCCCCAGCATTTT
CDR3: CASSYSPHTNQPQHF
size: NA
length: 15
D: NA
J: TRBJ1-5
V: TRBV6-2/TRBV6-3

DNA: TGTGCCAGCAGCCCTGGGACAGGGTCGTGGATTAACTATGGCTACACCTTC
CDR3: CASSPGTGSWINYGYTF
size: NA
length: 17
D: TRBD1
J: TRBJ1-2
V: TRBV28

DNA: TGTGCCACCAGCAGGAGCCTAGCGGGCAACAATGAGCAGTTCTTC
CDR3: CATSRSLAGNNEQFF
size: NA
length: 15
D: TRBD2
J: TRBJ2-1
V: TRBV15